Listed below are T cell receptor beta chains from one sample, sequenced in a study of neurological immune-mediated disorders. TCRdb used MiXCR to reprocess the 5' RACE reads, holding one entry per CDR3 protein. The profile shows about 58,000 distinct CDR3 sequences, about 3.3% of them singletons. Material: PBMCs. The origin of the receptors is a woman aged 60-70 years with multiple sclerosis. The CDR3 runs from the conserved cysteine through the conserved F or W. D genes are given only for firm matches. Rows give clone size only sometimes, using once, few, many, or a class for an expanded clone.

size: many
J: TRBJ2-3
V: TRBV20-1
D: TRBD2
CDR3: CSAPRLAGAFQVDTQYF
DNA: TGCAGTGCCCCCCGGCTAGCGGGGGCGTTCCAGGTAGATACGCAGTATTTT

size: many
J: TRBJ1-3
V: TRBV5-1
D: -
CDR3: CASSLGGALSGNTIYF
DNA: TGCGCCAGCAGCTTAGGAGGAGCCCTTTCTGGAAACACCATATATTTT

size: many
J: TRBJ1-3
V: TRBV27
D: -
CDR3: CASRYRASGNTIYF
DNA: TGTGCCAGCCGCTACAGGGCCTCTGGAAACACCATATATTTT

size: many
J: TRBJ2-5
V: TRBV20-1
D: -
CDR3: CSARKNRHTRETQYF
DNA: TGCAGTGCTAGAAAAAACAGGCACACAAGAGAGACCCAGTACTTC

size: many
J: TRBJ2-7
V: TRBV12-3/TRBV12-4
D: TRBD2
CDR3: CASSFRGRADNEQYF
DNA: TGTGCCAGCAGTTTTCGCGGGAGGGCCGATAACGAGCAGTACTTC

size: many
J: TRBJ2-3
V: TRBV5-1
D: -
CDR3: CASLPGPRTDTQYF
DNA: TGCGCCAGCTTACCCGGGCCTCGCACAGATACGCAGTATTTT

size: many
J: TRBJ2-4
V: TRBV7-2
D: -
CDR3: CASSLYGGNIQYF
DNA: TGTGCCAGCAGCTTATATGGGGGAAACATTCAGTACTTC

size: -
J: TRBJ1-2
V: TRBV12-3/TRBV12-4
D: TRBD1
CDR3: CASSFRDRVASGQTF
DNA: TGTGCCAGCAGTTTTCGTGACAGGGTAGCCTCAGGCCAAACCTTC

size: many
J: TRBJ2-1
V: TRBV7-3
D: -
CDR3: CASSLGRGPYNEQFF
DNA: TGTGCCAGCAGCTTAGGACGGGGACCCTACAATGAGCAGTTCTTC

size: many
J: TRBJ1-1
V: TRBV7-2
D: -
CDR3: CASSLEFFPENTEAFF
DNA: TGTGCCAGCAGCTTAGAGTTTTTTCCCGAGAACACTGAAGCTTTCTTT

size: many
J: TRBJ1-1
V: TRBV7-3
D: -
CDR3: CASNSHMNTEAFF
DNA: TGTGCCAGCAACTCTCACATGAACACTGAAGCTTTCTTT

size: many
J: TRBJ2-3
V: TRBV7-9
D: -
CDR3: CASSLEPNTQYF
DNA: TGTGCCAGCAGCTTAGAACCAAATACGCAGTATTTT

size: many
J: TRBJ2-7
V: TRBV20-1
D: -
CDR3: CSASSGIKVEQYF
DNA: TGCAGTGCCAGCAGCGGTATCAAGGTCGAGCAGTACTTC

size: many
J: TRBJ2-7
V: TRBV20-1
D: -
CDR3: CSLGTSYEQYF
DNA: TGCAGTCTCGGGACTTCCTACGAGCAGTACTTC

size: many
J: TRBJ1-4
V: TRBV12-3/TRBV12-4
D: -
CDR3: CASSLAGGGPNEKLFF
DNA: TGTGCCAGCAGTTTAGCGGGGGGGGGCCCTAATGAAAAACTGTTTTTT

size: many
J: TRBJ2-3
V: TRBV15
D: TRBD2
CDR3: CATRERGGPVSTQYF
DNA: TGTGCCACCAGGGAGCGGGGAGGGCCAGTAAGTACGCAGTATTTT

size: few
J: TRBJ2-7
V: TRBV20-1
D: -
CDR3: CSARGYSYEQYF
DNA: TGCAGTGCTAGAGGCTACTCCTACGAGCAGTACTTC

size: many
J: TRBJ1-5
V: TRBV20-1
D: -
CDR3: CSAGPPGASNQPQHF
DNA: TGCAGTGCTGGCCCGCCAGGCGCTAGCAATCAGCCCCAGCATTTT

size: many
J: TRBJ2-2
V: TRBV20-1
D: -
CDR3: CKWQKDTGELFF
DNA: TGCAAGTGGCAAAAGGACACCGGGGAGCTGTTTTTT

size: many
J: TRBJ2-7
V: TRBV10-2
D: TRBD2
CDR3: CASSDIAGGSYEQYF
DNA: TGCGCCAGCAGTGATATAGCGGGGGGTTCCTACGAGCAGTACTTC

size: many
J: TRBJ2-1
V: TRBV5-1
D: -
CDR3: CASRHWPGTSYNEQFF
DNA: TGCGCCAGCAGACATTGGCCAGGGACTTCCTACAATGAGCAGTTCTTC

size: many
J: TRBJ2-3
V: TRBV12-3/TRBV12-4
D: TRBD1
CDR3: CASSPGQNTATQYF
DNA: TGTGCCAGCAGCCCGGGACAGAATACCGCTACGCAGTATTTT

size: many
J: TRBJ2-1
V: TRBV14
D: TRBD2
CDR3: CASSWGSGGAAQFF
DNA: TGTGCCAGCAGTTGGGGTAGCGGGGGGGCCGCGCAGTTCTTC

size: many
J: TRBJ1-4
V: TRBV18
D: -
CDR3: CASSPPSAFNEKLFF
DNA: TGTGCCAGCTCACCACCGTCAGCCTTTAATGAAAAACTGTTTTTT

size: many
J: TRBJ1-3
V: TRBV28
D: -
CDR3: CASSLSGNTIYF
DNA: TGTGCCAGCAGTTTATCCGGAAACACCATATATTTT

size: many
J: TRBJ2-1
V: TRBV9
D: TRBD1
CDR3: CASSGGTANEQFF
DNA: TGTGCCAGCAGCGGGGGGACAGCTAATGAGCAGTTCTTC

size: many
J: TRBJ2-3
V: TRBV5-1
D: -
CDR3: CASSFTGVSTDTQYF
DNA: TGCGCCAGCAGTTTTACGGGAGTGAGCACAGATACGCAGTATTTT

size: -
J: TRBJ2-3
V: TRBV7-8
D: -
CDR3: CASSLASGDTDTQYF
DNA: TGTGCCAGCAGCTTAGCCTCCGGGGACACAGATACGCAGTATTTT

size: many
J: TRBJ2-3
V: TRBV7-9
D: -
CDR3: CASTTGALWGDTQYF
DNA: TGTGCCAGCACCACTGGGGCATTGTGGGGAGATACGCAGTATTTT

size: many
J: TRBJ1-6
V: TRBV20-1
D: -
CDR3: CSASSRNSPLHF
DNA: TGCAGTGCAAGTTCAAGGAATTCACCCCTCCACTTT

size: many
J: TRBJ1-6
V: TRBV4-3
D: -
CDR3: CASSQAGDGSPLHF
DNA: TGCGCCAGCAGCCAAGCGGGGGACGGATCACCCCTCCACTTT

size: many
J: TRBJ1-1
V: TRBV7-9
D: -
CDR3: CASSQSVREAFF
DNA: TGTGCCAGCAGCCAATCGGTCAGAGAAGCTTTCTTT

size: -
J: TRBJ2-2
V: TRBV11-2
D: TRBD2
CDR3: CASSTSGLGGELFF
DNA: TGTGCCAGCAGTACTAGCGGGTTGGGCGGGGAGCTGTTTTTT

size: many
J: TRBJ1-6
V: TRBV5-1
D: TRBD1
CDR3: CASSITGQVRKAENSPLHF
DNA: TGCGCCAGCAGCATCACGGGACAGGTACGGAAAGCCGAAAATTCACCCCTCCACTTT

size: many
J: TRBJ1-3
V: TRBV10-3
D: -
CDR3: CAISEVPGRRNTIYF
DNA: TGTGCCATCAGTGAAGTCCCGGGACGGAGAAACACCATATATTTT

size: few
J: TRBJ1-1
V: TRBV10-2
D: -
CDR3: CASKQGYTEAFF
DNA: TGCGCCTCTAAGCAGGGGTACACTGAAGCTTTCTTT

size: many
J: TRBJ1-1
V: TRBV5-1
D: -
CDR3: CASSGGWDTEAFF
DNA: TGCGCCAGCAGCGGGGGGTGGGACACTGAAGCTTTCTTT

size: many
J: TRBJ2-5
V: TRBV6-1
D: -
CDR3: CASSIQGEGEETQYF
DNA: TGTGCCAGCAGCATACAGGGAGAGGGCGAAGAGACCCAGTACTTC

size: many
J: TRBJ2-5
V: TRBV7-2
D: TRBD1
CDR3: CASTRQGGETQYF
DNA: TGTGCCAGCACCCGACAGGGCGGTGAGACCCAGTACTTC

size: many
J: TRBJ2-3
V: TRBV7-9
D: -
CDR3: CASSLGVRGGPQSTDTQYF
DNA: TGTGCCAGCAGCTTAGGGGTGCGCGGGGGCCCCCAAAGCACAGATACGCAGTATTTT

size: many
J: TRBJ2-1
V: TRBV7-2
D: -
CDR3: CASSLDRVVNEQFF
DNA: TGTGCCAGCAGCTTAGACAGGGTGGTCAATGAGCAGTTCTTC

size: many
J: TRBJ2-3
V: TRBV7-3
D: TRBD1
CDR3: CASSLYGQGKDTQYF
DNA: TGTGCCAGCAGCTTATATGGACAGGGGAAAGATACGCAGTATTTT

size: many
J: TRBJ1-2
V: TRBV5-5
D: -
CDR3: CASSFWTAYGYTF
DNA: TGTGCCAGCAGCTTTTGGACGGCATATGGCTACACCTTC

size: many
J: TRBJ1-1
V: TRBV12-3/TRBV12-4
D: -
CDR3: CASSLSQFMNTEAFF
DNA: TGTGCCAGCAGTTTATCACAGTTTATGAACACTGAAGCTTTCTTT

size: few
J: TRBJ1-2
V: TRBV9
D: TRBD1
CDR3: CASSARQGATGGYTF
DNA: TGTGCCAGCAGCGCCCGACAGGGAGCAACGGGTGGCTACACCTTC

size: many
J: TRBJ2-5
V: TRBV10-3
D: TRBD1
CDR3: CAISDRAQETQYF
DNA: TGTGCCATCAGCGACAGGGCTCAAGAGACCCAGTACTTC

size: many
J: TRBJ2-6
V: TRBV9
D: TRBD1
CDR3: CASSVRTGAHSGANVLTF
DNA: TGTGCCAGCAGCGTCAGGACAGGGGCGCACTCTGGGGCCAACGTCCTGACTTTC